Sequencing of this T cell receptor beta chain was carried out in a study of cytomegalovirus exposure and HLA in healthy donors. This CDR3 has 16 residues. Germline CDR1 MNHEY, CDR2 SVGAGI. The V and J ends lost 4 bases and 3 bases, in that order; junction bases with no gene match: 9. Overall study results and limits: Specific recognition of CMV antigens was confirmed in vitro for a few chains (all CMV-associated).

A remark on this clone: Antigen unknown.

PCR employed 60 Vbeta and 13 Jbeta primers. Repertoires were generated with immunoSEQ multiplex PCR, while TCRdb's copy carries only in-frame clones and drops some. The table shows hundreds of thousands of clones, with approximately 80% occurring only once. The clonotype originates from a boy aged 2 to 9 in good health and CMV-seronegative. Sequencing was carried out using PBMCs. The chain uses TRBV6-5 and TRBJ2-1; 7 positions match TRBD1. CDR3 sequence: CASSSTGQENYNEQFF. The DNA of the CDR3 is TGTGCCAGCAGTTCCACCGGACAGGAGAACTACAATGAGCAGTTCTTC.